Following are 5 T cell receptor beta chains from one sample sequenced in a study of T cell responses to AZD1222 COVID-19 vaccine. Some clones are missing from TCRdb's copy, which holds only in-frame ones; the method was immunoSEQ multiplex PCR. The sample includes 110,000 or so clones, roughly 87% seen only once; the top ten take 4.5% to 6%. Specimen: peripheral blood, collected on day 0 of AZD1222 vaccination. All receptors derive from an adult in good health.

With respect to this clone: The junction departs from germline at one end; a sequencing error may be responsible. The chain carries TRBV19 and TRBJ1-4; unclear D gene. CDR1 LNHDA and CDR2 SQIVND come from the germline V gene (reference sequence). The CDR3 is made up of 11 amino acids. The CDR3 DNA sequence: TGCCCAAGAACTTATAATGAAAAACTGTTTTTT. Amino acids: CPRTYNEKLFF.

This chain links TRBV12-3 or TRBV12-4 with TRBJ1-2, with a weak D call TRBD1 (5 bases). The CDR3 length is 13 residues. V was clipped by 4 bases and J by 8 bases, with 14 bases between them. The CDR3 DNA reads TGTGCCAGCAGTTCTTATTGGACACCCGGCTACACCTTC. Residues: CASSSYWTPGYTF.

The rearrangement joins TRBV19 to TRBJ2-1, with 9 bases aligning to TRBD2. Germline CDR1 is LNHDA and CDR2 is SQIVND (reference sequence). The CDR3 runs 15 residues. J was trimmed by 8 bases and V by 7 bases; bases with no gene match: 12. The CDR3 DNA is TGTGCCAGTACGGGCCAGCGGGGGGCCTGGGATGAGCAGTTCTTC. It is translated as CASTGQRGAWDEQFF. Complete variable domain (other parts from reference TRBV19 and TRBJ2-1): DGGITQSPKYLFRKEGQNVTLSCEQNLNHDAMYWYRQDPGQGLRLIYYSQIVNDFQKGDIAEGYSVSREKKESFPLTVTSAQKNPTAFYLCASTGQRGAWDEQFFGPGTRLTVL.

This chain uses TRBV21-1 with TRBJ2-1; the table names TRBD2, a call not compared with the DNA. TRBV21-1 is given as a pseudogene. CDR3 length: 16 amino acids. CDR3 amino acids: CASSKAAGAIYNEQFF. DNA for the CDR3: TGTGCCAGCAGCAAAGCAGCGGGGGCCATATACAATGAGCAGTTCTTC.

The CDR3 DNA reads TGTGCCAGTAGTACTCCCCAGGGGGGGAGCACCGGGGAGCTGTTTTTT. Its translation: CASSTPQGGSTGELFF. The genes are TRBV19 and TRBJ2-2, with D perhaps assigned TRBD1 or TRBD2 (7 bases each). Germline V gene data show CDR1 as LNHDA and CDR2 as SQIVND (reference sequence). The CDR3 totals 16 residues. Between the trimmed V and J ends, which lost 4 bases and 4 bases, there was a span of 16 bases.